A single sample is the source of the 10 T cell receptor beta chains below, sequenced in a study of vaccination effects on CD4 cells after COVID-19. Their antigens remain unidentified. Sequencing was performed with immunoSEQ multiplex PCR; in TCRdb, only in-frame clones are kept and a portion is missing. This sample has 57,000 or so clones; 73% occur once, and the top ten carry 1.2%. Expansion of antigen-specific CD4+ T cells with viral peptide pools was carried out by the ViraFEST assay before sequencing. The culture ran for approximately 11 days before CD4+ T cells were isolated. The cohort was immunized with two doses of either the BNT162b2 or mRNA-1273 vaccine. Here the sequenced sample was CD4+ T cells from PBMCs cultured with HCoV-229E spike peptides, taken after COVID-19 vaccination. These receptors all stem from a human donor who received a COVID-19 vaccine.

This clone was counted between two and nine times. The CDR3 sequence is CASSHGNTGELFF. The CDR3 DNA sequence: TGTGCCAGCAGCCACGGGAACACCGGGGAGCTGTTTTTT. The chain joins TRBV4-2 to TRBJ2-2; D not certain. V shed 3 bases and J shed 1 base, with 3 bases lying between them. In germline, CDR1 is LGHNA, CDR2 YNFKEQ. The CDR3 is made up of 13 amino acids.

The gene calls are TRBV12-3 or TRBV12-4 and TRBJ2-1; D is possibly TRBD1 or TRBD2 (5 bases each). The CDR3 contains 13 residues. V lost 10 bases, J lost 6 bases, and 16 bases lay in between. The DNA for the CDR3 is TGTGCCACCCCTCAGGGACGCCTCAATGAGCAGTTCTTC. This gives the protein CATPQGRLNEQFF.

This clone was seen only once. The chain uses TRBV4-3 and TRBJ1-2, with D possibly being TRBD1 (5 bases). CDR1 and CDR2 from the germline V gene are LGHNA and YSLEER. The CDR3 length is 15 residues. V was shortened by 3 bases and J by 2 bases, with 13 bases between the two germline ends. The CDR3 region has the DNA TGCGCCAGCAGCCACCTAGGGGATGCCAACTATGGCTACACCTTC. Protein product: CASSHLGDANYGYTF.

This chain uses TRBV2 with TRBJ1-6; D perhaps matches TRBD1 (6 bases). Per germline, CDR1 SNHLY and CDR2 FYNNEI. V lost 7 bases, J lost 0 bases, and 16 bases lay in between. The CDR3 has 17 residues. CDR3 sequence reads: CASTLDRLSSYNSPLHF. The DNA for the CDR3 is TGTGCCAGCACTCTCGACAGGCTAAGCTCCTATAATTCACCCCTCCACTTT.

This clone was seen a handful of times. This chain links TRBV7-8 with TRBJ2-3; 8 nucleotides agree with TRBD2. V shed 5 bases and J 9 bases; nucleotides not matched to a gene: 10. The length of the CDR3 is 14 residues. Germline V gene data show CDR1 as SGHVS and CDR2 as FQNEAQ. The chain's CDR3 is CASSTPSGGSTQYF. CDR3 DNA sequence: TGTGCCAGCAGCACCCCGTCGGGGGGGTCGACGCAGTATTTT.

The chain couples TRBV12-3 or TRBV12-4 to TRBJ1-1, with D possibly TRBD1 on 5 matching bases. Trimming pared 7 bases from V and 4 bases from J, leaving 13 bases between. The CDR3 loop spans 13 amino acids. Written as DNA, the CDR3 is TGTGCCAGCACCTTACAGAGGGGCACTGAAGCTTTCTTT. It encodes CASTLQRGTEAFF.

The rearrangement links TRBV6-6 to TRBJ1-5, with a possible D match to TRBD1 (6 bases). Trimming removed 10 bases from V and 3 bases from J, with 13 bases in between. Germline values: CDR1 MNHNY, CDR2 SVGAGI (reference sequence). The CDR3 extends over 13 amino acids. The CDR3 DNA sequence: TGTGCCACCCAGGGGAGGTTCAATCAGCCCCAGCATTTT. This encodes CATQGRFNQPQHF.

This sequence joins TRBV27 and TRBJ2-1; D is perhaps TRBD2 (7 bases). This CDR3 region has 12 residues. Germline V lookup: CDR1 MNHEY, CDR2 SMNVEV (reference sequence). Deletions cut 3 bases from V and 15 bases from J, with 15 bases between. CDR3: CASSFKGGGLFF. The CDR3 region has the DNA TGTGCCAGCAGTTTTAAGGGGGGGGGTCTGTTCTTC.

This chain connects TRBV12-3 or TRBV12-4 to TRBJ1-5, with D tentatively TRBD1 (5 bases). V lost 2 bases and J 7 bases, leaving 9 bases between the germline ends. The CDR3 loop spans 13 amino acids. CDR3 bases: TGTGCCAGCAGTTTAAGGGGCGGGCAGCCCCAGCATTTT. Translation gives CASSLRGGQPQHF.

V is TRBV28 and J is TRBJ1-4, with unresolved D. The germline V gene encodes CDR1 MDHEN and CDR2 SYDVKM. Trimming cost V 3 bases and J 5 bases, with 4 bases left between them. This CDR3 contains 12 residues. CDR3 sequence (DNA): TGTGCCAGCAGTTTGGAGAATGAAAAACTGTTTTTT. Translation gives CASSLENEKLFF.